This T cell receptor beta chain was recorded in a study of tumor-infiltrating lymphocytes in localized non-small cell lung cancer (dated by TCRdb to about 2021). Study-level background: Several histologies were represented in the cohort, which also included both smokers and never-smokers as well as patients whose samples were collected after neoadjuvant chemotherapy. Each patient provided resected tumor tissue plus uninvolved lung tissue from the same patient, with the uninvolved lung tissue described as non-adjacent to the tumor. TCR sequencing was one of several integrated assays, alongside flow cytometry, multiplex immunofluorescence, RNA-seq, exome sequencing and proteomics, applied to the same patients. In total, the ICON cohort was made up of 150 or so surgical patients who had localized non-small cell lung cancer and whose tumors were resected. The paired tumor versus uninvolved lung comparison of immunoSEQ T-cell fraction included 45 to 65 patients.

This clone has more than one count but fewer than ten. It lacks a known antigen. Per-base qualities were not stored, and no clone one base away is much larger. ICON enrollment began in April 2016, and the last patient was enrolled in the second half of 2018. Fresh tumor and matched uninvolved tissue for in-depth immune analyses, including TCR sequencing, were collected from a subcohort of about 77 patients. TCR sequencing was performed on DNA isolated from bulk tissue, without cell sorting. Reading from cysteine to phenylalanine, the CDR3 counts 12 amino acids. The only DNA kept is the CDR3, 36 bases in frame from the first base. For CDR1 and CDR2, the germline V gene lists MNHNS and SASEGT. V loses 5 bases of germline sequence and J loses 3 bases, and the interval between the two ends is 7 bases. On the study overall, not on this receptor specifically: Because different assays used different pieces of the same tissue, technical variation could not be distinguished from intratumor heterogeneity. Assay coverage varied across patients depending on available tissue quantity, so only a subset of the cohort had TCR sequencing. TCR-derived T-cell fraction did not differ between the flow cytometry-defined immunotypes IM1 (good prognosis) and IM2 (poor prognosis). No association of tumor T-cell fraction from TCR sequencing with recurrence-free survival was found (p = 0.61). TCRbeta sequencing supported higher T cell infiltration in tumors than in uninvolved lung tissue, consistent with immunofluorescence CD3 counts.

The T-cell fraction in tumor and uninvolved lung tissue was obtained from TCR sequencing using the immunoSEQ assay. Concerning the study's data processing: For survival analysis, patients were divided into high (upper tertile) and low (lower two tertiles) T-cell fraction groups, which were compared by log-rank test. A signed-rank test was used to test differences in T-cell fraction between paired tumor and uninvolved lung samples. TCRdb took this table from immuneACCESS and kept in-frame rearrangements with V and J called. Such tables lack part of the clones; where checked against another copy, unresolved V genes explain under half of the gap, and the rest is unexplained. Clone size and V and J calls were adopted from that table, with D and trimming inferred from the DNA. Counted in this sample were 25,000 to 30,000 clones; over 75% of them appeared once. The biggest ten clones account for around 2% of the sample.

The material sequenced was lung tumor tissue. This clonotype was sampled from a human donor with non-small cell lung cancer. This chain is built from TRBV6-1 and TRBJ1-2, with a tentative D gene TRBD1 over 6 matching bases. The CDR3 protein sequence reads: CASSNRDYGYTF. At the DNA level, the sequence is TGTGCCAGCAGTAACAGGGACTATGGCTACACCTTC.